This TCR beta chain was sequenced for a study of graft-versus-host responses after intestinal transplantation. Overall study findings and caveats: The study found high graft-versus-host to host-versus-graft clonal ratios in allografts of patients with graft-donor T cell macrochimerism.

The germline V gene has CDR1 MNHEY and CDR2 SVGAGI. The CDR3 is 16 amino acids. After removal of 1 base from V and 5 bases from J, the junction contained 5 bases not matched to a gene. Once transplant had occurred, bone marrow came from the posterior iliac crest or another site. Clones were sequenced by immunoSEQ multiplex PCR, and TCRdb holds only the in-frame ones, with some missing. The sample includes fewer than 70,000 clones, roughly 89% of them seen just once. Concerning this clone: Its antigen is not known.

The sequence was collected from a human patient who received an intestinal transplant, so some T cells may come from the graft donor. This specimen consisted of bone marrow, obtained approximately 100 weeks after intestinal transplantation. The chain is built from TRBV6-5 and TRBJ2-1; 10 nucleotides agree with TRBD2. The CDR3 nucleotides are TGTGCCAGCAGTTACTGGACTAGCGGACCACACAATGAGCAGTTCTTC. Its translation is CASSYWTSGPHNEQFF.